Listed here is a single T cell receptor (beta chain). Its antigen is still unknown. The sampling schedule covered blood at baseline, cycle 4 day 1, and cycle 7 day 1. This entry is derived from a study of OX40 agonist ivuxolimab in advanced cancers. Trimming stripped 8 bases from V and 5 bases from J, with 6 bases between. CDR1 is MDHEN, CDR2 SYDVKM, per germline. There are 10 residues in the CDR3. General observations from the study: It was not determined which antigens were specifically recognized by the peripheral T cells that had undergone clonal expansion.

Profiled with immunoSEQ multiplex PCR; TCRdb holds only in-frame clones, not every one. The sample shows about 58,000 clones, about 88% of them seen only once. The TCR was taken from an adult with an advanced solid tumor such as melanoma, head and neck, liver or kidney cancer. The V call is TRBV28, the J call TRBJ2-5; D possibly uses TRBD1 or TRBD2 (5 bases each). The input for sequencing was CD4+ or CD8+ T cells sorted from blood, taken in a trial of the OX40 agonist ivuxolimab. The CDR3 region is CASRGETQYF. The CDR3, as DNA: TGTGCCAGCCGGGGCGAGACCCAGTACTTC. Together with reference TRBV28 and TRBJ2-5, the CDR3 gives the full variable domain: DVKVTQSSRYLVKRTGEKVFLECVQDMDHENMFWYRQDPGLGLRLIYFSYDVKMKEKGDIPEGYSVSREKKERFSLILESASTNQTSMYLCASRGETQYFGPGTRLLVL.